The T cell receptor beta chain under discussion was sequenced for a study of T cell repertoires in cytomegalovirus infection. Comment on this clonotype: No antigen is known for it.

MiXCR, applied by TCRdb to the reads, yields one record per CDR3 protein. The table shows about 500,000 distinct CDR3 sequences, with 30% to 40% occurring only once. CDR3 length equals 16 residues. The V gene's germline CDR1 is MDHEN and CDR2 SYDVKM. V trimming: 3 bases; J trimming: 4 bases; junction bases outside the gene matches: 10. Study results and caveats: There were carriers of CMV plus the relevant HLA, and cumulative public TCR beta family frequency identified them.

This sequence originates from a human donor in good health (CMV status not recorded). Some clones in this sample may be carry-over from other donors' samples. Source: cultured PBMCs, taken from culture after CMV antigen stimulation. This chain links TRBV28 with TRBJ2-7, with 9 positions matching TRBD1. CDR3 sequence: CASSFVGTGSGYEQYF. Written as DNA, the CDR3 is TGTGCCAGCAGTTTTGTAGGGACAGGGAGTGGGTACGAGCAGTACTTC.